The present T cell receptor beta chain was sequenced within a study of T cell responses to AZD1222 COVID-19 vaccine (dated by TCRdb to the early 2020s). At the level of the whole study: A total of 233 trial participants underwent TCR sequencing, of whom about 200 had received two doses of AZD1222 and about 25 had received two doses of the MenACWY control vaccine. Enrollment into the trials was organized by age into subgroups of 18-55, 56-69 and 70-plus years, and those subgroups contained approximately 150, 30 and 60 TCR-sequenced participants, respectively. Summary of the overall study and its limitations: Because no samples from the day 14 peak response were available, repertoires could be characterized only after the peak T cell response. Participants were mostly white British, with more females than males. The authors suggested clonal diversity may have been underestimated. After two AZD1222 doses, spike-specific TCR breadth and depth were significantly higher than at day 0 and than in MenACWY recipients. Conclusions about previously exposed vaccinees are limited because only 5 or 6 AZD1222 recipients were SARS-CoV-2 seropositive at baseline. The whole spike protein was spanned by vaccine-associated CD4 TCRs, and dominant responses were seen in regions 160-218 and 743-854. In the small 56-69-year group, the increase in depth fell short of significance, most likely because of low power. Epitopes outside the regions mutated in the B.1.351 and B.1.1.7 variants were reportedly recognized by nearly half of the unique spike-specific TCRs.

Note on this clone: Its antigen is still unknown. No clone much larger than this one lies a single base away; base qualities are absent.

The CDR3 regions of human TCRbeta chains were analyzed by immunosequencing. For the original study's pipeline: Repertoire TCRs were checked for matches against a reference library of SARS-CoV-2-specific TCRs that had been generated using the MIRA antigen-specificity platform. Breadth was defined as the fraction of unique TCRs that were SARS-CoV-2-associated, and depth was defined as the fraction of total T cells that were SARS-CoV-2-associated. Using the MIRA data, every spike-specific TCR was mapped to the spike region that the TCR reacted to and assigned to either a CD4 or a CD8 class. Log10-transformed breadth and depth values were compared by one-way ANOVA with Sidak's multiple comparisons tests. Here the immuneACCESS table is served through TCRdb, limited to in-frame sequences with V and J called. Missing clones are a known gap in these copies; in checked studies unresolved V genes cover under half, and the rest lacks a known reason. V and J calls and clone size are as listed in that table; D and trimming were resolved from the DNA. The sample table holds 95,000 to 100,000 clones, of which approximately 89% were seen once. The ten top clones hold about 9.4% of the sample.

Trimming at the junction amounts to 0 bases on V and 3 bases on J, and the germline ends lie 5 bases apart. The CDR3 goes from the cysteine to the phenylalanine over 13 residues. Only CDR3 DNA remains: 39 bases, in frame from the first base. For CDR1 and CDR2, the germline V gene lists ENHRY and SYGVKD. The sample's time point label, decoded: about 28 days (+/-7) after the second vaccine dose. AZD1222 recipients given second doses at about 4 weeks or at about 12 weeks were pooled, since spike-specific TCR depth and breadth were not found to differ between the two schedules. Vaccinee samples came from UK trials COV001 and COV002, including a single-blind randomized controlled phase 2/3 trial of AZD1222 (ChAdOx1 nCoV-19) in healthy adults. For TCRbeta chain sequencing, PBMC samples from trial participants were taken at day 0 and at day 28 after the second dose.

This clonotype was obtained from an adult who received the AZD1222 COVID-19 vaccine. The source was peripheral blood, collected 28 days after the second AZD1222 dose. The V and J segments used are TRBV10-3 and TRBJ2-5, with the D gene call left open. The CDR3 is CAISESAEETQYF. Read as DNA, the sequence is TGTGCCATCAGTGAGTCGGCAGAAGAGACCCAGTACTTC.